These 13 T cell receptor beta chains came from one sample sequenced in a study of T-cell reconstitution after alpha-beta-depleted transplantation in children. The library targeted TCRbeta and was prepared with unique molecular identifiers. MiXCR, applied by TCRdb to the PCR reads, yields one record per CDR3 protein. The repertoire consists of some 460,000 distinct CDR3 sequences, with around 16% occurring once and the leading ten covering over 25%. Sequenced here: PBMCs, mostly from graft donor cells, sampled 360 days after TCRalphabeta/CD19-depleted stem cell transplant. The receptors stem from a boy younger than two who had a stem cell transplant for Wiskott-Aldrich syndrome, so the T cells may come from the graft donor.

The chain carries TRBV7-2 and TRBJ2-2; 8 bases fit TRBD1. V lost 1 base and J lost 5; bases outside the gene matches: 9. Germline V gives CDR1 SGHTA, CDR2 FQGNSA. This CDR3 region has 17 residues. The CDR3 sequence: CASSLGTGWDRTGELFF. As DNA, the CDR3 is TGTGCCAGCAGCTTAGGGACAGGGTGGGATAGGACCGGGGAGCTGTTTTTT. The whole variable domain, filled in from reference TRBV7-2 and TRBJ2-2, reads GAGVSQSPSNKVTEKGKDVELRCDPISGHTALYWYRQSLGQGLEFLIYFQGNSAPDKSGLPSDRFSAERTGGSVSTLTIQRTQQEDSAVYLCASSLGTGWDRTGELFFGEGSRLTVL.

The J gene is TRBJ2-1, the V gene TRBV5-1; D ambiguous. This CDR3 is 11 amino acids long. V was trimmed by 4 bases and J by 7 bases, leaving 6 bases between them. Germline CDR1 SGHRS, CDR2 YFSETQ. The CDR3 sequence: CASSIWNEQFF. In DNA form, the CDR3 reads TGCGCCAGCAGCATTTGGAATGAGCAGTTCTTC.

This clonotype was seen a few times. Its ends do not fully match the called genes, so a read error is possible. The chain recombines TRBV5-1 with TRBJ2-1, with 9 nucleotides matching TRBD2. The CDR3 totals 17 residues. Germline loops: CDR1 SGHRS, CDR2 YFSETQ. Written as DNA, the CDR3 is TGCGCCAGCAGCTTGGAGCCGCAGCGGGGGGTTCCCAATAAGCAGTTCTTC. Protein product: CASSLEPQRGVPNKQFF. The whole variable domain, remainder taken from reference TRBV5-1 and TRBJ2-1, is KAGVTQTPRYLIKTRGQQVTLSCSPISGHRSVSWYQQTPGQGLQFLFEYFSETQRNKGNFPGRFSGRQFSNSRSEMNVSTLELGDSALYLCASSLEPQRGVPNKQFFGPGTRLTVL.

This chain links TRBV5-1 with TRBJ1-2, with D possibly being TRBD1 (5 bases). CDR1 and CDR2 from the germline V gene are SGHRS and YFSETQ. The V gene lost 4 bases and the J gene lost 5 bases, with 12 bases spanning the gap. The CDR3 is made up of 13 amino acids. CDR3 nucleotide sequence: TGCGCCAGCAGCCCCGGGACGGGATATGGCTACACCTTC. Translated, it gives CASSPGTGYGYTF.

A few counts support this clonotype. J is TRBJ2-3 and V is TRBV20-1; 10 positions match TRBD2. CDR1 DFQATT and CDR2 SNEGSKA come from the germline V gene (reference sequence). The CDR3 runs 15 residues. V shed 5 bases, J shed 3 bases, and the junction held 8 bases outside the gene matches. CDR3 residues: CSALKAGGLTDTQYF. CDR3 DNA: TGCAGTGCTCTCAAAGCGGGGGGGCTAACAGATACGCAGTATTTT.

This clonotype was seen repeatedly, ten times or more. CDR3 protein: CASSLLLAGTTDTQYF. CDR3 bases: TGTGCCAGCAGCCTACTTCTAGCGGGGACCACAGATACGCAGTATTTT. J is TRBJ2-3 and V is TRBV5-5; 9 nucleotides line up with TRBD2. Trimming removed 4 bases from V and 2 bases from J; junction bases left unmatched: 8. This CDR3 is 16 amino acids long. CDR1 and CDR2 from the germline V gene are SGHKS and YYEKEE (reference sequence).

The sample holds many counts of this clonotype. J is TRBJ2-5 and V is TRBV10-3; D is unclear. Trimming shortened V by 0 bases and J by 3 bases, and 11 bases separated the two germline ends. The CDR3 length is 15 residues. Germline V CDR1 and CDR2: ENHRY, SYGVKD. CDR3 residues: CAISESAREKETQYF. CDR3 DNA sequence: TGTGCCATCAGTGAGTCGGCTAGAGAGAAAGAGACCCAGTACTTC.

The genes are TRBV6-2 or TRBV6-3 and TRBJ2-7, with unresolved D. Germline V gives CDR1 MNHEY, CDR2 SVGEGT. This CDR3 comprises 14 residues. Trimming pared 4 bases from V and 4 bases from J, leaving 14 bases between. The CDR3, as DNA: TGTGCCAGCAGTTCCGACTGGTTTCGGTACGAGCAGTACTTC. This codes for CASSSDWFRYEQYF.

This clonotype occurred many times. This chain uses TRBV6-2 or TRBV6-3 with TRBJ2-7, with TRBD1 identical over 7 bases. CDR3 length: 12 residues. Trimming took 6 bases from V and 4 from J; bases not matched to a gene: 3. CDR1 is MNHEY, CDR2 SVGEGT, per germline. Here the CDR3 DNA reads TGTGCCAGCAGGGACAGGATATACGAGCAGTACTTC. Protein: CASRDRIYEQYF.

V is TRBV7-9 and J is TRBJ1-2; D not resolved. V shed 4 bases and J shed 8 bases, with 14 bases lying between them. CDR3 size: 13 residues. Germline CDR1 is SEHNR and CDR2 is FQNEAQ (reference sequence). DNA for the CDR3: TGTGCCAGCAGCTCGCCCGGTTACTCGGGCTACACCTTC. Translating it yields CASSSPGYSGYTF.

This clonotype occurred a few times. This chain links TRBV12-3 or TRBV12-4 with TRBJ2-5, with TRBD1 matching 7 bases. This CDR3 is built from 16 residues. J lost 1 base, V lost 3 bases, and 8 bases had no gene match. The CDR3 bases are TGTGCCAGCAGTTTTCCGCCAGGGGGTCGCCAAGAGACCCAGTACTTC. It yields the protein CASSFPPGGRQETQYF.

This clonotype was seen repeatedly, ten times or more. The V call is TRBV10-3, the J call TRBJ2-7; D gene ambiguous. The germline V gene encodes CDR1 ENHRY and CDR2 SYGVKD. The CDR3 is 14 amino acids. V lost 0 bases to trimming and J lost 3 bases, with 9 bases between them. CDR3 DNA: TGTGCCATCAGTGAGTCGACATGGGTCTACGAGCAGTACTTC. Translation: CAISESTWVYEQYF.

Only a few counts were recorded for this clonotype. The CDR3 reads CASRTRRRPYEQYF. The CDR3 DNA reads as TGTGCCAGCCGAACAAGGAGGAGACCTTACGAGCAGTACTTC. The rearrangement links TRBV6-1 to TRBJ2-7; D is perhaps TRBD2 (5 bases). The CDR3 loop spans 14 amino acids. V was cut by 8 bases and J by 4 bases, with 18 bases left in between. Germline CDR1 MNHNS, CDR2 SASEGT.